This T cell receptor (beta chain) was recorded in a study of vaccination effects on CD4 cells after COVID-19. Germline assignment: CDR1 SGHTS and CDR2 YDEGEE. The CDR3 is made up of 17 amino acids. Trimming removed 4 bases at V and 9 bases at J, with 23 bases between. Generated by immunoSEQ multiplex PCR, the TCRdb table keeps only in-frame clones and is missing some. This sample has 30,000 to 40,000 clones, with more than 60% found just once. Antigen-specific CD4+ T cells were expanded with viral peptide pools in the ViraFEST assay before sequencing. Culturing for roughly 9 days preceded CD4+ T cell isolation. Vaccine recipients lacked prior SARS-CoV-2 infection and had negative nucleocapsid antibodies. On days 3 and 7, fresh IL-2 medium replaced half the medium. A word on this clone: No antigen is known for it.

Study outcomes and limitations: Only 1 of 255 vaccine-induced clones from healthy vaccinees cross-reacted with common cold coronaviruses.

V usage is TRBV5-8 and J usage is TRBJ1-6, with D hard to call. The sequence derives from a human donor who received a COVID-19 vaccine. The sample was CD4+ T cells from PBMCs cultured with SARS-CoV-2 spike peptides, taken before COVID-19 vaccination. DNA for the CDR3: TGTGCCAGCAGCCTCTCCCGGGCTAAGGTCCCTCTTTCACCCCTCCACTTT. As protein: CASSLSRAKVPLSPLHF.